Sequencing of this TCR beta chain was carried out in a study of T cell responses to AZD1222 COVID-19 vaccine. Study outcomes and limitations: Possibly, clonal diversity was underestimated; donors were largely white British and included more females. Targeting of unmutated variant regions was reportedly seen in nearly half of spike-specific TCRs. Sampled repertoires all dated from after the peak T cell response.

Sequenced by immunoSEQ multiplex PCR; TCRdb stores in-frame clones only, minus some. The sample holds 95,000 to 150,000 clones; around 89% are singletons and the top ten take approximately 3.1%. The CDR3 runs 13 residues. V was clipped by 4 bases and J by 4 bases, with 14 bases between them. Germline V gene lookup returns CDR1 SQVTM and CDR2 ANQGSEA. As regards this clone: Its antigen remains unknown.

The sample here was peripheral blood, taken on day 0 of AZD1222 vaccination. The chain has TRBV29-1 and TRBJ2-7; TRBD1 is a possible D gene (5 bases). The receptor was derived from an adult in good health. CDR3 in DNA: TGCAGCGTTGCCCAAGCCCAGGGATACGAGCAGTACTTC. Translating it yields CSVAQAQGYEQYF.